One and the same sample provided the 9 T cell receptor beta chains below, sequenced in a study of blood T cell repertoires in COVID-19 (dated by TCRdb to about 2020). The library was generated by the immunoSEQ multiplex PCR assay. TCRdb retrieved this table from immuneACCESS and kept in-frame rearrangements only. Not all clones are present; in checked studies, unresolved V genes account for under half, and no reason is known for the remainder. This sample gives some 150,000 clones in total; 65% to 85% of them show up just once. The leading ten clones occupy over 11% of the sample. The specimen was peripheral blood. All receptors come from a woman older than 75 with acute or convalescent COVID-19.

The genes are TRBV19 and TRBJ1-4; D gene uncertain. Germline V gene lookup returns CDR1 LNHDA and CDR2 SQIVND (reference sequence). V gave up 3 bases and J gave up 2 bases, with 10 bases separating them. The CDR3 sequence is 15 residues long. The CDR3 loop is CASSITVETNEKLFF. CDR3 nucleotide sequence: TGTGCCAGTAGTATTACTGTAGAGACTAATGAAAAACTGTTTTTT.

The genes are TRBV18 and TRBJ2-3; the D is unclear. V shed 1 base and J shed 2 bases, with 13 bases lying between them. Germline CDR1 KGHSH, CDR2 LQKENI. The length of the CDR3 is 16 residues. The CDR3 DNA follows: TGTGCCAGCTCACCACTTAATACAGCCGACACAGATACGCAGTATTTT. This sequence encodes CASSPLNTADTDTQYF.

J is TRBJ2-7 and V is TRBV7-9, with D perhaps TRBD2 (6 bases). V gave up 3 bases and J gave up 6 bases, with 15 bases separating them. Germline CDR1 and CDR2: SEHNR and FQNEAQ (reference sequence). The CDR3 sequence is 14 residues long. As DNA, the CDR3 is TGTGCCAGCAGCTTGGCGGCGGCTAGCGTCGAGCAGTACTTC. It yields the protein CASSLAAASVEQYF.

The chain recombines TRBV2 with TRBJ1-1, with 10 bases that match TRBD1. Germline lookup yields CDR1 SNHLY and CDR2 FYNNEI. The CDR3 is 15 amino acids. J gave up 0 bases and V 8 bases, and 6 bases lay outside the gene matches. CDR3 coding DNA: TGTGCCAGCTCGGGACAGGGGATCATGAACACTGAAGCTTTCTTT. This codes for CASSGQGIMNTEAFF.

V gene TRBV27 combines with J gene TRBJ2-3; D is perhaps TRBD1 (6 bases). V was clipped by 5 bases and J by 5 bases, with 11 bases between them. The V gene's germline CDR1 is MNHEY and CDR2 SMNVEV (reference sequence). The CDR3 is 13 residues long. CDR3 protein: CASSGTGRDTQYF. The DNA for the CDR3 is TGTGCCAGCAGTGGCACAGGGCGAGATACGCAGTATTTT.

On this clone itself: The sample has other DNA sequences that encode this CDR3 too. The rearrangement joins TRBV5-1 to TRBJ2-1; the match to TRBD1 covers 7 bases. J gave up 7 bases and V 0 bases, and 1 base lay outside the gene matches. The germline CDR1 and CDR2 sequences are SGHRS and YFSETQ. The CDR3 sequence is 13 residues long. CDR3 amino acids: CASSLGQGNEQFF. Here the CDR3 DNA reads TGCGCCAGCAGCTTGGGACAGGGAAATGAGCAGTTCTTC.

The J gene is TRBJ1-6, the V gene TRBV19; 10 bases are a match to TRBD1. CDR3 length: 14 amino acids. Trimming removed 6 bases from V and 5 bases from J; junction bases left unmatched: 1. CDR1 and CDR2 from the germline V gene are LNHDA and SQIVND (reference sequence). CDR3: CASRGQGDNSPLHF. CDR3 in DNA: TGTGCCAGTAGAGGACAGGGGGATAATTCACCCCTCCACTTT.

The chain recombines TRBV7-9 with TRBJ1-3; possibly TRBD1 for D (5 bases). With 7 bases removed from V and 0 bases from J, the gap between germline ends came to 7 bases. This CDR3 comprises 13 residues. CDR1 is SEHNR and CDR2 is FQNEAQ in the germline V gene (reference sequence). For the CDR3, the DNA is TGTGCCAGCAAGCAGGGCTCTGGAAACACCATATATTTT. Translating gives CASKQGSGNTIYF.

V is TRBV5-5 and J is TRBJ2-2, with D uncertain. CDR1 is SGHKS, CDR2 YYEKEE, per germline (reference sequence). This CDR3 has 13 residues. The ends were cut back, 0 bases at V and 4 bases at J, with 4 bases in the middle. The CDR3 DNA is TGTGCCAGCAGCTTGGTCGGCACCGGGGAGCTGTTTTTT. This sequence encodes CASSLVGTGELFF.